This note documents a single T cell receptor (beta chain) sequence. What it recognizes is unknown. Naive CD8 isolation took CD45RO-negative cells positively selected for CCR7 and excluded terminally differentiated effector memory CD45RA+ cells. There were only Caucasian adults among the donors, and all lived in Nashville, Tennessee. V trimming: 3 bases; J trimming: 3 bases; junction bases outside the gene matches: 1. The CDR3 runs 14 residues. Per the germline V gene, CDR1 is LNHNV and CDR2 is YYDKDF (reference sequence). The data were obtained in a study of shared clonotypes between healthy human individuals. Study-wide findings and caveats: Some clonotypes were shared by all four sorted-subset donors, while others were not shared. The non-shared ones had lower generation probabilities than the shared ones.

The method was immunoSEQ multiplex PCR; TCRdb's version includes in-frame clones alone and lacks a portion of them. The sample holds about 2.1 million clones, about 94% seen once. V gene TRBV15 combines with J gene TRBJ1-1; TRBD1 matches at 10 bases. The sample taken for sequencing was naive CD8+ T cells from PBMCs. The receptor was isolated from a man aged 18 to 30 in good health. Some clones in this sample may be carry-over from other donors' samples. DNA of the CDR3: TGTGCCACCAGCAGGGGACAGGGGTACACTGAAGCTTTCTTT. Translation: CATSRGQGYTEAFF. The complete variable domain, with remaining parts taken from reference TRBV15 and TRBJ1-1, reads DAMVIQNPRYQVTQFGKPVTLSCSQTLNHNVMYWYQQKSSQAPKLLFHYYDKDFNNEADTPDNFQSRRPNTSFCFLDIRSPGLGDTAMYLCATSRGQGYTEAFFGQGTRLTVV.